This T cell receptor beta chain was sequenced for a study of shared clonotypes between healthy human individuals. Study findings and constraints: Estimated clonotype richness was generally higher in naive than memory subsets.

TCRdb keeps only in-frame clones here, not all; method: immunoSEQ multiplex PCR. The sample yields some 1,400,000 clones, approximately 96% seen once. Donors, without exception, were Caucasian adults residing in Nashville, Tennessee. For this clone: Antigen specificity is unknown.

V lost 3 bases, J lost 12 bases, and 13 bases lay in between. The CDR3 totals 12 residues. In germline, CDR1 is SGHDT, CDR2 YYEEEE. The receptor was derived from a man aged 25-45 years in good health. This sequence joins TRBV5-6 and TRBJ2-1, with D perhaps matching TRBD2 (5 bases). Sequenced material: naive CD4+ T cells sorted from blood. Described subset: CD45RA+ positively selected. CDR3 protein: CASSSPSGGQFF. In DNA form, the CDR3 reads TGTGCCAGCAGCTCGCCCTCTGGAGGGCAGTTCTTC.